This entry features one T cell receptor (beta chain) sequence. Its matching antigen is unknown. This sample was taken from a study of Ad26.COV2.S vaccination and SARS-CoV-2 variants. Across the whole study: Enrollment placed the donor in the COV1001 Ad26.COV2.S trial arm.

Study findings and constraints: With respect to non-spike TCR breadth, vaccine and placebo recipients were similar. After vaccination, substantial breadth of spike-specific CD8+ and CD4+ responses was reported.

Documented treatment: some 19 received Ad26.COV2.S at low or high dose, single or two shots; a few received placebo; per-sample allocation not given. Vaccine and placebo recipients were sampled on day 63 after the first injection. The CDR3 totals 11 residues. CDR1 is LGHDT, CDR2 YNNKEL, per germline (reference sequence). The V end lost 0 bases, the J end lost 9 bases, and 5 bases lay between the germline ends. Produced via immunoSEQ multiplex PCR; TCRdb's table is partial and in-frame only. The sample records roughly 380,000 clones, approximately 88% being singletons. The receptor was derived from a person between 18 and 65 years old who received the Ad26.COV2.S COVID-19 vaccine or a placebo. V gene TRBV3-1 (or the pseudogene TRBV3-2) combines with J gene TRBJ1-2; D gene uncertain. The sample here was peripheral blood, taken in a trial of Ad26.COV2.S vaccine versus placebo. The CDR3 coding sequence is TGTGCCAGCAGCCAAGATATGAGCTACACCTTC. This translates into CASSQDMSYTF.